Listed below are T cell receptor beta chains from one sample, sequenced in a study of T cells after yellow fever vaccination. TCRdb re-derived calls from the 5' RACE reads in MiXCR, one entry per CDR3 protein. The table records tens of thousands of distinct CDR3 sequences, roughly a tenth of them present only once. Specimen: PBMCs, either bulk or a sorted T-cell subset (CD4+, CD8+, memory, or dextramer-sorted; not recorded which), collected around 15 days after the first yellow fever vaccination. The receptor set was obtained from a young man who received the YFV17D yellow fever vaccine. The CDR3 runs from the conserved cysteine through the conserved F or W. A D gene is named only where the DNA matches it firmly. Size tells how often a clone was seen (once, few, many) or the class of an expanded clone, and some rows leave it out.

J | V | size | D | CDR3 | DNA
TRBJ2-1 | TRBV19 | many | TRBD2 | CASSGTSGDYNEQFF | TGTGCCAGTAGTGGGACTAGCGGGGATTACAATGAGCAGTTCTTC
TRBJ1-5 | TRBV20-1 | many | NA | CSALDRKGQPQHF | TGCAGTGCTCTCGACAGGAAAGGGCAGCCCCAGCATTTT
TRBJ1-2 | TRBV18 | many | NA | CASSGRARGYTF | TGTGCCAGCTCAGGACGGGCAAGGGGCTACACCTTC
TRBJ2-2 | TRBV12-3/TRBV12-4 | many | NA | CASSYGGTNTGELFF | TGTGCCAGCAGTTACGGCGGAACGAACACCGGGGAGCTGTTTTTT
TRBJ2-5 | TRBV19 | many | NA | CASSEQGRETQYF | TGTGCCAGTAGTGAGCAGGGGCGAGAGACCCAGTACTTC
TRBJ1-4 | TRBV20-1 | many | TRBD1 | CSARDRVRGEKLFF | TGCAGTGCTCGTGACAGGGTTAGAGGGGAAAAACTGTTTTTT
TRBJ1-1 | TRBV6-2/TRBV6-3 | many | NA | CASMDIQGFTEAFF | TGTGCCAGCATGGATATCCAGGGATTCACTGAAGCTTTCTTT
TRBJ2-6 | TRBV25-1 | NA | NA | CASSEYLGAGANVLTF | TGTGCCAGCAGTGAATATTTAGGGGCTGGGGCCAACGTCCTGACTTTC
TRBJ1-1 | TRBV5-4 | NA | NA | CASSASRATEAFF | TGTGCCAGCAGCGCCTCCCGTGCCACTGAAGCTTTCTTT
TRBJ2-1 | TRBV6-2/TRBV6-3 | many | NA | CASSYSTPPANEQFF | TGTGCCAGCAGTTACTCGACCCCGCCAGCAAATGAGCAGTTCTTC
TRBJ2-3 | TRBV19 | many | NA | CASSIDGRRTQADTQYF | TGTGCCAGTAGTATAGACGGCAGAAGGACTCAGGCAGATACGCAGTATTTT
TRBJ2-5 | TRBV4-2 | many | NA | CASSLSPGSQETQYF | TGTGCCAGCAGCCTTTCTCCCGGCAGCCAAGAGACCCAGTACTTC
TRBJ2-5 | TRBV6-1 | many | TRBD2 | CASSDRFGLAAKETQYF | TGTGCCAGCAGTGATAGGTTTGGACTAGCAGCGAAAGAGACCCAGTACTTC
TRBJ2-3 | TRBV19 | many | NA | CASSTFVGIRADTQYF | TGTGCCAGTAGTACCTTCGTGGGGATCCGTGCAGATACGCAGTATTTT
TRBJ1-6 | TRBV5-1 | many | NA | CASRQENNSPLHF | TGCGCCAGTAGACAGGAAAATAATTCACCCCTCCACTTT
TRBJ2-5 | TRBV12-3/TRBV12-4 | many | NA | CASRSGTPQETQYF | TGTGCCAGCAGGTCCGGGACTCCGCAAGAGACCCAGTACTTC
TRBJ2-3 | TRBV4-1 | many | NA | CASSQLAGGDTQYF | TGCGCCAGCAGCCAACTAGCCGGAGGCGATACGCAGTATTTT
TRBJ2-2 | TRBV19 | many | NA | CASSIRFRDTGELFF | TGTGCCAGTAGTATTCGTTTCCGGGACACCGGTGAGCTGTTTTTT
TRBJ1-6 | TRBV7-8 | many | NA | CASSLDGGGSPLHF | TGTGCCAGCAGCTTAGACGGGGGAGGTTCACCCCTCCACTTT
TRBJ1-6 | TRBV20-1 | many | NA | CSAGQLLFGVGNSPLHF | TGCAGTGCTGGCCAATTACTATTCGGGGTAGGGAATTCACCCCTCCACTTT
TRBJ1-5 | TRBV12-3/TRBV12-4 | many | NA | CASGPPDQPQHF | TGTGCCAGCGGCCCCCCGGATCAGCCCCAGCATTTT
TRBJ1-1 | TRBV11-2 | many | NA | CASRRGRGEAFF | TGTGCCAGCAGGCGGGGGCGGGGTGAAGCTTTCTTT
TRBJ1-5 | TRBV7-2 | many | NA | CASSSQGYSNQPQHF | TGTGCCAGCAGTTCACAGGGTTATAGCAATCAGCCCCAGCATTTT
TRBJ1-6 | TRBV21-1 | many | NA | CASRTGAYNSPLHF | TGTGCCAGCAGGACAGGGGCATATAATTCACCCCTCCACTTT
TRBJ1-3 | TRBV3-1 | many | NA | CASSARGTRSIYF | TGTGCCAGCAGCGCAAGAGGAACGCGTAGCATATATTTT
TRBJ1-1 | TRBV5-4 | many | NA | CASSLVGPGTEAFF | TGTGCCAGCAGCTTGGTGGGACCGGGGACTGAAGCTTTCTTT
TRBJ1-2 | TRBV7-2 | many | TRBD1 | CASSRDRVDYGYTF | TGTGCCAGCAGCCGGGACAGGGTGGACTATGGCTACACCTTC
TRBJ2-1 | TRBV6-5 | many | TRBD2 | CASRKLAGGRDEQFF | TGTGCCAGCAGAAAACTAGCGGGGGGGCGGGATGAGCAGTTCTTC
TRBJ1-1 | TRBV5-1 | NA | NA | CDSSQMGGPTEAFF | TGCGACAGCAGCCAGATGGGAGGGCCCACTGAAGCTTTCTTT
TRBJ2-5 | TRBV20-1 | many | NA | CSARWYRGALETQYF | TGCAGTGCTAGGTGGTATCGGGGGGCCCTTGAGACCCAGTACTTC
TRBJ2-3 | TRBV7-8 | many | NA | CASRSRRSTDTQYF | TGTGCCAGCAGGTCGAGAAGGAGCACAGATACGCAGTATTTT
TRBJ2-2 | TRBV7-8 | many | NA | CASSLARAGTGELFF | TGTGCCAGCAGCTTAGCCCGGGCAGGGACCGGGGAGCTGTTTTTT